This entry features one T cell receptor beta chain sequence. Antigen unknown. Diagnosis used clinical symptoms, serum thyroxine, TRAb, thyroid ultrasound and orbital computed tomography. The data derive from a study of Graves' ophthalmopathy and Graves' hyperthyroidism. Looking at the study overall: Peripheral blood (taken before any treatment) was collected at initial diagnosis. Overall study findings and caveats: Ophthalmopathy could be told apart from stable hyperthyroidism by a 13-signature model (approximately 91% sensitivity, over 65% specificity). Thyroid clonotypes that were expanded above 0.001 frequency mostly also appeared in blood.

V was trimmed by 3 bases and J by 0 bases, leaving 14 bases between them. The CDR3 is 17 amino acids. Germline V CDR1 and CDR2: WSHSY, SAAADI. For repertoire sequencing, the TCR beta CDR3 regions were amplified from RNA transcripts. Amplification began with first-round RT-PCR using HTBI primers, then second-round multiplex PCR was performed. From the multiplex PCR reads, TCRdb called clonotypes with MiXCR, one entry per CDR3 protein. The sample includes approximately 640,000 distinct CDR3 sequences, approximately 39% of them seen just once. The sequence came from an adult man with Graves' ophthalmopathy. The material sequenced was peripheral blood. The V call is TRBV10-2, the J call TRBJ1-4; no firm D call. CDR3 region: CASSDFGQAATNEKLFF. CDR3 nucleotides: TGCGCCAGCAGTGATTTCGGGCAGGCTGCAACTAATGAAAAACTGTTTTTT.